The 7 T cell receptor beta chains in this list originate from one sample, sequenced in a study of long-term antiretroviral therapy in people with HIV. Assay version v3.0 of immunoSEQ was used, and it was run at survey level. The method was immunoSEQ multiplex PCR; TCRdb's version includes in-frame clones alone and lacks a portion of them. The table lists more than 20,000 clones, roughly 84% of them singletons, with around 4.6% in the top ten. The sequenced sample was unsorted PBMCs, obtained 1.3 years after starting antiretroviral therapy. These TCRs come from a man aged 55 to 69 with HIV.

This chain connects TRBV15 to TRBJ1-5; a possible D gene is TRBD1 (5 bases). CDR3 length: 16 amino acids. Germline V gene sequence: CDR1 LNHNV, CDR2 YYDKDF (reference sequence). V dropped 0 bases and J dropped 5 bases, with 14 bases sitting between them. The CDR3 sequence: CATSRDPVAGDQPQHF. DNA for the CDR3: TGTGCCACCAGCAGAGATCCAGTGGCGGGGGATCAGCCCCAGCATTTT.

The gene calls are TRBV6-1 and TRBJ1-5; D not resolved. The germline CDR1 and CDR2 sequences are MNHNS and SASEGT. Trimming removed 5 bases from V and 5 bases from J, with 16 bases in between. The CDR3 is 15 amino acids. CDR3 amino acids: CASSTRRQPDQPQHF. The DNA for the CDR3 is TGTGCCAGCAGTACGAGGCGGCAGCCCGATCAGCCCCAGCATTTT.

The chain recombines TRBV9 with TRBJ2-2; the D gene is possibly TRBD2 (6 bases). With 1 base removed from V and 3 bases from J, the gap between germline ends came to 10 bases. The CDR3 totals 15 residues. Germline lookup yields CDR1 SGDLS and CDR2 YYNGEE. The CDR3 nucleotides read TGTGCCAGCAGCGTACTCTCGGGGGACACCGGGGAGCTGTTTTTT. Its translation is CASSVLSGDTGELFF.

A single count supports this clone. This rearrangement joins TRBV5-4 to TRBJ2-7, with 10 positions matching TRBD1. The junction had 5 bases not matched to a gene; V was cut back by 5 bases and J by 3 bases. CDR3 length equals 14 residues. Per the germline V gene, CDR1 is SGHNT and CDR2 is YYREEE (reference sequence). The DNA for the CDR3 is TGTGCCAGCAGACCTGGACAGGGGGTCTACGAGCAGTACTTC. Amino acid sequence: CASRPGQGVYEQYF.

The V call is TRBV4-1, the J call TRBJ2-2, with D perhaps assigned TRBD1 or TRBD2 (5 bases each). Per the germline V gene, CDR1 is MGHRA and CDR2 is YSYEKL. The CDR3 runs to 14 residues. V was shortened by 3 bases and J by 4 bases, with 9 bases between the two germline ends. The CDR3 sequence is CASSHLRGTGELFF. The CDR3 DNA is TGCGCCAGCAGCCATCTGAGGGGCACCGGGGAGCTGTTTTTT.

This clone was detected once. J is TRBJ2-5 and V is TRBV6-5; tentative D call: TRBD2 (5 bases). The germline gives CDR1 MNHEY, CDR2 SVGAGI. The CDR3 spans 14 residues. V lost 0 bases and J lost 5, with 10 bases in between. CDR3 nucleotides: TGTGCCAGCAGTTACTCAGGAGGACGCGAGACCCAGTACTTC. Protein product: CASSYSGGRETQYF.

This chain uses TRBV15 with TRBJ1-6; D is uncertain. The CDR3 loop spans 14 amino acids. Between the trimmed V and J ends, which lost 4 bases and 5 bases, there was a span of 9 bases. Looked up from germline, CDR1 is LNHNV and CDR2 is YYDKDF (reference sequence). This chain's CDR3 is CATSKGDDNSPLHF. The CDR3 coding sequence is TGTGCCACCAGCAAAGGAGACGATAATTCACCCCTCCACTTT. Combining the CDR3 with reference TRBV15 and TRBJ1-6 gives the whole variable domain DAMVIQNPRYQVTQFGKPVTLSCSQTLNHNVMYWYQQKSSQAPKLLFHYYDKDFNNEADTPDNFQSRRPNTSFCFLDIRSPGLGDTAMYLCATSKGDDNSPLHFGNGTRLTVT.